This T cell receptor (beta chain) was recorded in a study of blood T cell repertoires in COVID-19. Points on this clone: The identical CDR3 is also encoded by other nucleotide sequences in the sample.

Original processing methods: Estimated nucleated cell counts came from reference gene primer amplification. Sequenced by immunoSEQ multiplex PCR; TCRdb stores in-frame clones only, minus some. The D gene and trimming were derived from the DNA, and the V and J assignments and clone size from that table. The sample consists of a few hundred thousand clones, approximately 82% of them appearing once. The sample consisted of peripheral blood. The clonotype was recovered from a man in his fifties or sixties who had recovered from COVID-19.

The CDR3 region is CASSSGLAGAGELFF. The CDR3 coding sequence is TGCGCCAGCAGCTCGGGACTAGCGGGGGCCGGGGAGCTGTTTTTT. The chain is built from TRBV5-1 and TRBJ2-2; 14 bases are shared with TRBD2. The CDR3 totals 15 residues. The germline CDR1 and CDR2 sequences are SGHRS and YFSETQ. V shed 3 bases, J shed 6 bases, and the junction held 1 base outside the gene matches.